A selection of T cell receptor beta chains follows, all from one sample in a study of blood T cell repertoires in COVID-19. Here immunoSEQ multiplex PCR was the method, and the copy in TCRdb shows in-frame clones only, minus some. The sample records approximately 100,000 clones, roughly 80% being singletons. Sequences were obtained from peripheral blood. Every receptor here comes from an older man with active or convalescent COVID-19. Each CDR3 is given with its conserved first and last residue. Fields, in order: J gene, D gene, clone size, V gene, CDR3 protein, CDR3 DNA. The D gene is left open where the match is weak. Clone size is shown for a subset of rows, as once, few, many or a class of expanded clone.

j_gene: TRBJ2-7
d_gene: -
abundance: -
v_gene: TRBV6-5
CDR3aa: CASGVPGYEQYF
CDR3nt: TGTGCCAGCGGGGTCCCGGGGTACGAGCAGTACTTC

j_gene: TRBJ2-1
d_gene: -
abundance: once
v_gene: TRBV29-1
CDR3aa: CSVESGVVDNEQFF
CDR3nt: TGCAGCGTTGAGTCAGGGGTAGTCGACAATGAGCAGTTCTTC

j_gene: TRBJ1-2
d_gene: -
abundance: once
v_gene: TRBV12-3/TRBV12-4
CDR3aa: CASRIQGFGGYTF
CDR3nt: TGTGCCAGCAGGATTCAGGGATTTGGGGGCTACACCTTC

j_gene: TRBJ2-2
d_gene: -
abundance: -
v_gene: TRBV7-9
CDR3aa: CASSLAGGQTGELFF
CDR3nt: TGTGCCAGCAGCTTAGCGGGGGGGCAGACCGGGGAGCTGTTTTTT

j_gene: TRBJ2-5
d_gene: -
abundance: few
v_gene: TRBV2
CDR3aa: CASSEAGYQETQYF
CDR3nt: TGTGCCAGCAGTGAGGCAGGGTACCAAGAGACCCAGTACTTC

j_gene: TRBJ2-5
d_gene: -
abundance: -
v_gene: TRBV5-1
CDR3aa: CASSLGGNQETQYF
CDR3nt: TGCGCCAGCAGCTTAGGGGGAAACCAAGAGACCCAGTACTTC

j_gene: TRBJ1-1
d_gene: TRBD1
abundance: -
v_gene: TRBV30
CDR3aa: CACSGTGRTEAFF
CDR3nt: TGTGCCTGTTCCGGGACAGGGCGCACTGAAGCTTTCTTT

j_gene: TRBJ1-3
d_gene: TRBD1
abundance: -
v_gene: TRBV7-3
CDR3aa: CASSPRRGLWGNTIYF
CDR3nt: TGTGCCAGCAGCCCTCGCAGGGGGCTCTGGGGAAACACCATATATTTT

j_gene: TRBJ2-1
d_gene: TRBD2
abundance: -
v_gene: TRBV12-3/TRBV12-4
CDR3aa: CASSSGGSEQFF
CDR3nt: TGTGCCAGCAGTTCGGGGGGAAGTGAGCAGTTCTTC

j_gene: TRBJ2-3
d_gene: TRBD2
abundance: -
v_gene: TRBV6-4
CDR3aa: CASSVGSGSSDTQYF
CDR3nt: TGTGCCAGCAGTGTTGGGAGCGGGAGTTCAGATACGCAGTATTTT

j_gene: TRBJ1-2
d_gene: TRBD1
abundance: -
v_gene: TRBV10-3
CDR3aa: CAISSGQGGGYTF
CDR3nt: TGTGCCATCAGCTCGGGACAGGGCGGCGGCTACACCTTC

j_gene: TRBJ1-1
d_gene: -
abundance: -
v_gene: TRBV6-6
CDR3aa: CASSYAGTNTEAFF
CDR3nt: TGTGCCAGCAGTTACGCGGGGACGAACACTGAAGCTTTCTTT

j_gene: TRBJ2-1
d_gene: -
abundance: -
v_gene: TRBV5-1
CDR3aa: CASSLTSNSYNEQFF
CDR3nt: TGCGCCAGCAGCTTGACTAGTAACTCCTACAATGAGCAGTTCTTC

j_gene: TRBJ1-5
d_gene: -
abundance: -
v_gene: TRBV28
CDR3aa: CASGLSGQLYSNQPQHF
CDR3nt: TGTGCCAGCGGCTTATCTGGACAGCTTTATAGCAATCAGCCCCAGCATTTT

j_gene: TRBJ1-5
d_gene: TRBD1
abundance: -
v_gene: TRBV6-5
CDR3aa: CASDGQGRSNQPQHF
CDR3nt: TGTGCCAGCGACGGACAGGGTCGTTCCAATCAGCCCCAGCATTTT

j_gene: TRBJ1-5
d_gene: -
abundance: -
v_gene: TRBV19
CDR3aa: CASSRASNQPQHF
CDR3nt: TGTGCCAGTAGTAGGGCTAGCAATCAGCCCCAGCATTTT

j_gene: TRBJ2-2
d_gene: -
abundance: -
v_gene: TRBV5-5
CDR3aa: CASSSQGPGELFF
CDR3nt: TGTGCCAGCAGCTCACAGGGCCCCGGGGAGCTGTTTTTT

j_gene: TRBJ2-3
d_gene: TRBD2
abundance: -
v_gene: TRBV5-1
CDR3aa: CASSSLAGGGTDTQYF
CDR3nt: TGCGCCAGCAGCTCTCTAGCGGGGGGCGGCACAGATACGCAGTATTTT

j_gene: TRBJ2-7
d_gene: -
abundance: once
v_gene: TRBV4-2
CDR3aa: CASSPNRVPYEQYF
CDR3nt: TGTGCCAGCAGCCCAAACAGGGTTCCCTACGAGCAGTACTTC

j_gene: TRBJ1-2
d_gene: -
abundance: -
v_gene: TRBV4-2
CDR3aa: CASSQEEQVDGYTF
CDR3nt: TGTGCCAGCAGCCAAGAGGAACAGGTGGATGGCTACACCTTC

j_gene: TRBJ1-1
d_gene: -
abundance: -
v_gene: TRBV2
CDR3aa: CAEQRDTEAFF
CDR3nt: TGTGCAGAACAGAGGGACACTGAAGCTTTCTTT

j_gene: TRBJ2-7
d_gene: -
abundance: -
v_gene: TRBV7-9
CDR3aa: CASSPMAGTVTYEQYF
CDR3nt: TGTGCCAGCAGCCCCATGGCGGGGACAGTAACCTACGAGCAGTACTTC

j_gene: TRBJ1-2
d_gene: TRBD1
abundance: -
v_gene: TRBV25-1
CDR3aa: CASREQGAAYGYTF
CDR3nt: TGTGCCAGCAGAGAACAGGGGGCGGCCTATGGCTACACCTTC

j_gene: TRBJ1-1
d_gene: -
abundance: -
v_gene: TRBV3-1/TRBV3-2
CDR3aa: CASSQNDRGAFF
CDR3nt: TGTGCCAGCAGCCAAAATGACAGAGGAGCTTTCTTT

j_gene: TRBJ2-2
d_gene: -
abundance: -
v_gene: TRBV24-1
CDR3aa: CATSDLTGELFF
CDR3nt: TGTGCCACCAGTGACCTTACCGGGGAGCTGTTTTTT

j_gene: TRBJ2-5
d_gene: -
abundance: -
v_gene: TRBV5-1
CDR3aa: CASSLAAVQETQYF
CDR3nt: TGCGCCAGCAGCTTGGCCGCAGTCCAAGAGACCCAGTACTTC

j_gene: TRBJ2-5
d_gene: TRBD2
abundance: -
v_gene: TRBV3-1/TRBV3-2
CDR3aa: CASSLWRGDQETQYF
CDR3nt: TGTGCCAGCAGCCTCTGGCGGGGGGACCAAGAGACCCAGTACTTC

j_gene: TRBJ1-5
d_gene: -
abundance: -
v_gene: TRBV21-1
CDR3aa: CASTPYGGSNQPQHF
CDR3nt: TGTGCCAGCACCCCCTACGGGGGGAGCAATCAGCCCCAGCATTTT

j_gene: TRBJ2-7
d_gene: TRBD1
abundance: -
v_gene: TRBV3-1/TRBV3-2
CDR3aa: CASSQDANRGREQYF
CDR3nt: TGTGCCAGCAGCCAAGACGCAAACAGGGGGCGCGAGCAGTACTTC

j_gene: TRBJ1-2
d_gene: TRBD1
abundance: -
v_gene: TRBV2
CDR3aa: CASSGRGRGALNYGYTF
CDR3nt: TGTGCCAGCAGTGGGCGGGGCAGGGGGGCCCTTAACTATGGCTACACCTTC

j_gene: TRBJ2-7
d_gene: -
abundance: -
v_gene: TRBV2
CDR3aa: CASTPTGSSASEQYF
CDR3nt: TGTGCCAGCACCCCGACAGGTTCGAGTGCGTCCGAGCAGTACTTC

j_gene: TRBJ2-7
d_gene: -
abundance: -
v_gene: TRBV5-1
CDR3aa: CASSRGHGSYEQYF
CDR3nt: TGCGCCAGCAGCAGGGGACACGGCTCCTACGAGCAGTACTTC

j_gene: TRBJ1-5
d_gene: -
abundance: -
v_gene: TRBV3-1/TRBV3-2
CDR3aa: CASSQGGNQPQHF
CDR3nt: TGTGCCAGCAGCCAGGGCGGCAATCAGCCCCAGCATTTT

j_gene: TRBJ2-7
d_gene: -
abundance: -
v_gene: TRBV10-2
CDR3aa: CASQTGSYEQYF
CDR3nt: TGCGCCAGCCAGACAGGTTCCTACGAGCAGTACTTC

j_gene: TRBJ2-7
d_gene: TRBD2
abundance: -
v_gene: TRBV27
CDR3aa: CASTTYSGSRVNEQYF
CDR3nt: TGTGCCAGCACAACCTATAGCGGGAGTAGAGTAAACGAGCAGTACTTC

j_gene: TRBJ1-1
d_gene: -
abundance: medium-sized
v_gene: TRBV9
CDR3aa: CASSVGPPGNTEAFF
CDR3nt: TGTGCCAGCAGCGTAGGTCCCCCCGGGAACACTGAAGCTTTCTTT

j_gene: TRBJ2-1
d_gene: TRBD2
abundance: once
v_gene: TRBV7-6
CDR3aa: CASSQTSNNEQFF
CDR3nt: TGTGCCAGCAGCCAGACTAGCAACAATGAGCAGTTCTTC

j_gene: TRBJ1-1
d_gene: TRBD1
abundance: -
v_gene: TRBV4-1
CDR3aa: CASSDRTGTNTEAFF
CDR3nt: TGCGCCAGCAGCGATCGGACAGGGACTAACACTGAAGCTTTCTTT

j_gene: TRBJ2-7
d_gene: TRBD2
abundance: -
v_gene: TRBV3-1/TRBV3-2
CDR3aa: CASSPRGLASTYEQYF
CDR3nt: TGTGCCAGCAGCCCAAGGGGACTAGCGAGTACCTACGAGCAGTACTTC

j_gene: TRBJ2-1
d_gene: -
abundance: -
v_gene: TRBV6-5
CDR3aa: CASSYRATSYNEQFF
CDR3nt: TGTGCCAGCAGTTATCGTGCTACCTCCTACAATGAGCAGTTCTTC

j_gene: TRBJ1-1
d_gene: TRBD1
abundance: -
v_gene: TRBV11-2
CDR3aa: CASSNDRGGTEAFF
CDR3nt: TGTGCCAGCAGCAACGACAGGGGCGGGACTGAAGCTTTCTTT

j_gene: TRBJ2-2
d_gene: TRBD1
abundance: -
v_gene: TRBV30
CDR3aa: CAWNKQGARTGELFF
CDR3nt: TGTGCCTGGAATAAACAGGGGGCGCGGACCGGGGAGCTGTTTTTT

j_gene: TRBJ2-2
d_gene: -
abundance: -
v_gene: TRBV2
CDR3aa: CASSLSGTGELFF
CDR3nt: TGTGCCAGCAGTCTGTCAGGTACCGGGGAGCTGTTTTTT

j_gene: TRBJ2-3
d_gene: TRBD2
abundance: -
v_gene: TRBV23-1
CDR3aa: CASSHSRLAGGPRTDTQYF
CDR3nt: TGCGCCAGCAGTCATTCACGACTAGCGGGAGGCCCTCGCACAGATACGCAGTATTTT

j_gene: TRBJ2-1
d_gene: TRBD1
abundance: -
v_gene: TRBV5-6
CDR3aa: CASSPDRAGYNEQFF
CDR3nt: TGTGCCAGCAGCCCAGACAGGGCGGGCTACAATGAGCAGTTCTTC